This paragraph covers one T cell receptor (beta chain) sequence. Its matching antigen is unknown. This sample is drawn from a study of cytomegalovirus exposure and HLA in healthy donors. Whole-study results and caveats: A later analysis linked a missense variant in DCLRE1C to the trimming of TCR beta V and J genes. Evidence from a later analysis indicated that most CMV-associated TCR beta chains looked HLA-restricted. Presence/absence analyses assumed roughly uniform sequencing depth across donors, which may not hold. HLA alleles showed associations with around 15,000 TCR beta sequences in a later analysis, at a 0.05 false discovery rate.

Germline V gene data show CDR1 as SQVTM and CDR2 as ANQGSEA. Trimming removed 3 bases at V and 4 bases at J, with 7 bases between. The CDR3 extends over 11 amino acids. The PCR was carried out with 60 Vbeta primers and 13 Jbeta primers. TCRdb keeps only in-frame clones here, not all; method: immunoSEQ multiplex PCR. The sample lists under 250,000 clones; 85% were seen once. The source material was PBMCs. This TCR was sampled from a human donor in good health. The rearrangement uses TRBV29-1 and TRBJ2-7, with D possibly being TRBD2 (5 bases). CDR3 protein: CSVDGGYEQYF. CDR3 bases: TGCAGCGTTGACGGAGGATACGAGCAGTACTTC.